This T cell receptor beta chain was obtained from a study of OX40 agonist ivuxolimab in advanced cancers. Method: immunoSEQ multiplex PCR; TCRdb's copy keeps in-frame clones and lacks some. Among tens of thousands of clones listed, approximately 92% were seen once. The CDR3 is made up of 15 amino acids. Germline V gives CDR1 KGHSH, CDR2 LQKENI. V was cut by 4 bases and J by 2 bases, with 15 bases left in between. This receptor was identified in an adult with an advanced solid tumor such as melanoma, head and neck, liver or kidney cancer. This chain joins TRBV18 and TRBJ2-7; the D is unclear. This specimen was CD4+ or CD8+ T cells sorted from blood, taken in a trial of the OX40 agonist ivuxolimab. The CDR3 DNA reads TGTGCCAGCTCACGAACTACTATTTCTCCCTACGAGCAGTACTTC. It specifies CASSRTTISPYEQYF.